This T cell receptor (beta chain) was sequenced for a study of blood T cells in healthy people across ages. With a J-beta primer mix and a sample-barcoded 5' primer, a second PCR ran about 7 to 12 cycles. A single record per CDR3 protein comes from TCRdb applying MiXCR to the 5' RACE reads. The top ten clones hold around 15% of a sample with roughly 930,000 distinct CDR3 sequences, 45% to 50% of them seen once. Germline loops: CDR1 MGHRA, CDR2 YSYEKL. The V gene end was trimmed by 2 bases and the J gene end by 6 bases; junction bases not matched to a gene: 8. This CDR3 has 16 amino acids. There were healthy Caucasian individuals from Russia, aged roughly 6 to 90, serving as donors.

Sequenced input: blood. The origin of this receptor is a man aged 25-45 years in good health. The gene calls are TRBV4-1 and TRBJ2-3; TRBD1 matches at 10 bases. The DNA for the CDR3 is TGCGCCAGCAGCCAATTGGACAGGGGGTCGAAGGATACGCAGTATTTT. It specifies CASSQLDRGSKDTQYF.